This record looks at one TCR beta chain sequence and its context. J was trimmed by 2 bases and V by 1 base; bases with no gene match: 6. The germline V gene has CDR1 SGHAT and CDR2 FQNNGV. The CDR3 is 16 residues long. The data were taken from a study of cytomegalovirus exposure and HLA in healthy donors. Primers included in the PCR were 60 Vbeta and 13 Jbeta primers. Method: immunoSEQ multiplex PCR; TCRdb's copy keeps in-frame clones and lacks some. The table records roughly 120,000 clones, 73% of them present only once. This chain links TRBV11-2 with TRBJ2-3, with 7 bases matching TRBD2. The clonotype was recovered from a man aged 60-69 years in good health and CMV-seropositive. Source material: PBMCs. The CDR3 DNA reads as TGTGCCAGCAGCTTAGGGGCGGGGGTAACCACAGATACGCAGTATTTT. Protein: CASSLGAGVTTDTQYF.